What follows are 4 T cell receptor beta chains derived from one specimen sequenced in a study of neurological immune-mediated disorders (dated by TCRdb to between 2018 and 2021). The method behind the library was 5' RACE. Sequencing was performed on an Illumina HiSeq 2500. TCRdb trimmed public reads at Q25 via fastp, called clones via MiXCR and kept in-frame beta chains. One record per CDR3 amino acid sequence lists the most common genes and DNA. The sample has tens of thousands of distinct CDR3 sequences on record, about a tenth of them singletons. The biggest ten clones account for 21% of the sample. The specimen sequenced was PBMCs. The receptors shown here come from a woman aged 40 to 50 with HTLV-1-associated myelopathy (HAM/TSP).

This clonotype came up many times. The chain couples TRBV29-1 to TRBJ1-4; 8 bases map to TRBD1. CDR1 and CDR2 from the germline V gene are SQVTM and ANQGSEA. The CDR3 consists of 15 residues. The V gene end was trimmed by 5 bases and the J gene end by 8 bases; junction bases not matched to a gene: 13. CDR3 nucleotides: TGCAGCGTTTTCCAGGGGGCGGGCCAAGGAGAAAAACTGTTTTTT. Translated: CSVFQGAGQGEKLFF. Full variable domain (outside the CDR3, taken from reference TRBV29-1 and TRBJ1-4): SAVISQKPSRDICQRGTSLTIQCQVDSQVTMMFWYRQQPGQSLTLIATANQGSEATYESGFVIDKFPISRPNLTFSTLTVSNMSPEDSSIYLCSVFQGAGQGEKLFFGSGTQLSVL.

This clonotype was seen ten or more times. This chain links TRBV18 with TRBJ1-2; 8 nucleotides match TRBD1. This CDR3 is built from 13 residues. Germline CDR1 KGHSH, CDR2 LQKENI. V was pared by 6 bases and J by 4 bases, with 4 bases of the junction left unmatched. The CDR3 DNA reads as TGTGCCAGCTCGGAGGACAGGGCCTATGGCTACACCTTC. It specifies CASSEDRAYGYTF.

The sample holds many counts of this clonotype. CDR3 nucleotide sequence: TGTGCCAGCAGCCTGCGACTCTATCCTTCTAGCACAGATACGCAGTATTTT. Translated, it gives CASSLRLYPSSTDTQYF. The chain recombines TRBV3-1 with TRBJ2-3; the D is unclear. The V gene's germline CDR1 is LGHDT and CDR2 YNNKEL (reference sequence). This CDR3 contains 17 residues. V was clipped by 4 bases and J by 0 bases, with 17 bases between them.

This clonotype was seen just once. The chain carries TRBV20-1 and TRBJ2-1; D is possibly TRBD1 (5 bases). Trimming cost V 5 bases and J 9 bases, with 11 bases left between them. CDR1 is DFQATT, CDR2 SNEGSKA, per germline (reference sequence). CDR3 size: 11 residues. The CDR3 region is CSASYRIEQFF. Written as DNA, the CDR3 is TGCAGTGCTTCATACAGGATTGAGCAGTTCTTC.